These 8 T cell receptor beta chains were all obtained from the same sample, sequenced in a study of CD8+CD57+ T cells in acquired aplastic anemia (dated by TCRdb to 2017 to 2018). The patients picked for sequencing were ones in whom flow cytometry had shown an expansion of CD8+CD57+ cells. The sample was run on an Illumina HiSeq 2000. TCR beta VDJ combination and CDR3 sequence profiling used genomic DNA as the template. TCRdb cleaned the public reads at Q25 with fastp, built clones with MiXCR and kept in-frame beta chains. A single entry per CDR3 protein holds the most common genes and DNA from its merged rows. The sample table lists approximately 190,000 distinct CDR3 sequences, roughly half of them with a count of one. Together, the top ten hold approximately 9.7% of the sample. The sequenced sample was sorted CD4+, CD8+, or CD8+CD57+ T cells (not recorded which) from PBMCs. Receptor source: a human donor with aplastic anemia.

This clonotype was seen at least ten times. The chain joins TRBV20-1 to TRBJ2-7; TRBD2 matches 7 bases. Germline CDR1 and CDR2: DFQATT and SNEGSKA (reference sequence). V gave up 7 bases and J gave up 2 bases; unmatched junction bases: 8. There are 13 residues in the CDR3. CDR3 nucleotides: TGCAGTGTTGGGGGAGGGATCACCTACGAGCAGTACTTC. Protein: CSVGGGITYEQYF.

The chain employs TRBV15 and TRBJ1-4; TRBD1 matches 8 bases. CDR1 LNHNV and CDR2 YYDKDF come from the germline V gene (reference sequence). V dropped 5 bases and J dropped 8; count of bases not matched to a gene: 10. The CDR3 sequence is 15 residues long. CDR3 nucleotide sequence: TGTGCCACCAGCGAGCGGAGACAGGGGAGGGAAAAACTGTTTTTT. This encodes CATSERRQGREKLFF.

This clonotype turned up a few times. The rearrangement uses TRBV2 and TRBJ2-3; D is perhaps TRBD2 (5 bases). Trimming took 6 bases from V and 4 from J, leaving 17 bases between them. Per the germline V gene, CDR1 is SNHLY and CDR2 is FYNNEI. The CDR3 is made up of 15 amino acids. DNA for the CDR3: TGTGCCAGCAGCTTCGGGTCGACGCGGGCAGATACGCAGTATTTT. Translating it yields CASSFGSTRADTQYF.

In this sample, this clonotype turned up a few times. V usage is TRBV2 and J usage is TRBJ2-7, with D uncertain. Per the germline V gene, CDR1 is SNHLY and CDR2 is FYNNEI. This CDR3 comprises 11 residues. Trimming cost V 6 bases and J 10 bases, with 13 bases left between them. The CDR3 sequence: CASRSVRPQYF. The CDR3 DNA follows: TGTGCCAGCAGGTCAGTCAGACCCCAGTACTTC.

The chain combines TRBV24-1 with TRBJ2-7; D remains unclear. Germline CDR1 is KGHDR and CDR2 is SFDVKD. V was clipped by 3 bases and J by 1 base, with 9 bases between them. This CDR3 has 14 residues. In DNA, the CDR3 is TGTGCCACCAGTGATAAGCACGGATCCTACGAGCAGTACTTC. This sequence encodes CATSDKHGSYEQYF.

The genes are TRBV7-9 and TRBJ1-1; tentative D call: TRBD1 (5 bases). Germline values: CDR1 SEHNR, CDR2 FQNEAQ (reference sequence). The CDR3 runs 13 residues. V was clipped by 6 bases and J by 5 bases, with 13 bases between them. The CDR3 sequence: CASRPIGGTEAFF. In DNA form, the CDR3 reads TGTGCCAGCAGACCTATTGGGGGGACTGAAGCTTTCTTT.

This clonotype was seen repeatedly, ten times or more. V usage is TRBV7-2 and J usage is TRBJ2-7, with 10 bases matching TRBD2. The CDR3 is 13 amino acids. Germline-derived CDR1 and CDR2 are SGHTA and FQGNSA. The trim removed 4 bases at V and 4 bases at J, leaving 1 base unmatched. In nucleotides, the CDR3 is TGTGCCAGCAGCTCAGCGGGGGGGTACGAGCAGTACTTC. Encoded protein: CASSSAGGYEQYF.

This clonotype came up a few times. The J gene is TRBJ2-3, the V gene TRBV6-2 or TRBV6-3, with D perhaps being TRBD1 or TRBD2 (5 bases each). The CDR3 has 16 residues. Germline values: CDR1 MNHEY, CDR2 SVGEGT. V dropped 0 bases and J dropped 5 bases, with 15 bases sitting between them. The CDR3 loop reads CASSYSAGSLLDTQYF. The CDR3 region has the DNA TGTGCCAGCAGTTACTCGGCAGGGAGCTTACTAGATACGCAGTATTTT.